A selection of T cell receptor beta chains follows, all from one sample in a study of OX40 agonist ivuxolimab in advanced cancers. Produced via immunoSEQ multiplex PCR; TCRdb's table is partial and in-frame only. In the table there are 20,000 or so clones, roughly 89% of which are singletons. Specimen: CD4+ or CD8+ T cells sorted from blood, collected in a trial of the OX40 agonist ivuxolimab. All receptors derive from an adult with an advanced solid tumor such as melanoma, head and neck, liver or kidney cancer. Each CDR3 is given with its conserved first and last residue. A D gene is named only where the DNA matches it firmly. Expanded clones get a size class; other rows say once, few or many, or leave the size out.

CDR3nt: TGCAGCTTTGTCTGGGCTGGAACTGAAGCTTTCTTT
CDR3aa: CSFVWAGTEAFF
v_gene: TRBV29-1
abundance: .
d_gene: .
j_gene: TRBJ1-1
len: 12

CDR3nt: TGTGCCAGTAGTATATCTCTAGTGAGGACCTACGAGCAGTACTTC
CDR3aa: CASSISLVRTYEQYF
v_gene: TRBV19
abundance: .
d_gene: .
j_gene: TRBJ2-7
len: 15

CDR3nt: TGTGCCAGCTCCGGGGGGATTTTATACGAGCAGTACTTC
CDR3aa: CASSGGILYEQYF
v_gene: TRBV6-1
abundance: .
d_gene: TRBD2
j_gene: TRBJ2-7
len: 13

CDR3nt: TGTGCCAGTAGTATAGGGGGCAATCAGCCCCAGCATTTT
CDR3aa: CASSIGGNQPQHF
v_gene: TRBV19
abundance: few
d_gene: .
j_gene: TRBJ1-5
len: 13

CDR3nt: TGCAGCGTCCATGGGGTAGCGGGAGGGAGTAGAGATGAGCAGTTCTTC
CDR3aa: CSVHGVAGGSRDEQFF
v_gene: TRBV29-1
abundance: medium-sized
d_gene: TRBD2
j_gene: TRBJ2-1
len: 16

CDR3nt: TGTGCCAGCAGCCCCGGACAGCCCCATCAGCCCCAGCATTTT
CDR3aa: CASSPGQPHQPQHF
v_gene: TRBV5-8
abundance: .
d_gene: .
j_gene: TRBJ1-5
len: 14

CDR3nt: TGTGCCAGCAGTTACTCTAGATCCAATCAGCCCCAGCATTTT
CDR3aa: CASSYSRSNQPQHF
v_gene: TRBV6-5
abundance: .
d_gene: .
j_gene: TRBJ1-5
len: 14

CDR3nt: TGTGCCAGCAGGGAGACAGGCCTCATGAACACTGAAGCTTTCTTT
CDR3aa: CASRETGLMNTEAFF
v_gene: TRBV2
abundance: medium-sized
d_gene: .
j_gene: TRBJ1-1
len: 15

CDR3nt: TGCGCCAGCAGCCAAGATACGGGAACCCGGGGCGAGCAGTACTTC
CDR3aa: CASSQDTGTRGEQYF
v_gene: TRBV4-1
abundance: .
d_gene: .
j_gene: TRBJ2-7
len: 15

CDR3nt: TGTGCCAGCAGCCTTGGACAGAGCTATGGCTACACCTTC
CDR3aa: CASSLGQSYGYTF
v_gene: TRBV11-2
abundance: .
d_gene: .
j_gene: TRBJ1-2
len: 13

CDR3nt: TGTGCCAGCAGTCCCAATCAGCCCCAGCATTTT
CDR3aa: CASSPNQPQHF
v_gene: TRBV6-5
abundance: .
d_gene: .
j_gene: TRBJ1-5
len: 11

CDR3nt: TGCGCCAGCAGCCCTGGGAGGGACGATGAGCAGTTCTTC
CDR3aa: CASSPGRDDEQFF
v_gene: TRBV5-1
abundance: few
d_gene: TRBD2
j_gene: TRBJ2-1
len: 13

CDR3nt: TGTGCCAGCAACATACTAGCGGGGGTCTCCAGCTCCTACAATGAGCAGTTCTTC
CDR3aa: CASNILAGVSSSYNEQFF
v_gene: TRBV7-9
abundance: .
d_gene: TRBD2
j_gene: TRBJ2-1
len: 18

CDR3nt: TGTGCCAGCAGTTCCCCAAGCGGGGGGGCCATCAATGAGCAGTTCTTC
CDR3aa: CASSSPSGGAINEQFF
v_gene: TRBV28
abundance: .
d_gene: TRBD2
j_gene: TRBJ2-1
len: 16

CDR3nt: TGTGCCAGCAGCTTTCTGGGATTCCAAGAGACCCAGTACTTC
CDR3aa: CASSFLGFQETQYF
v_gene: TRBV7-4
abundance: few
d_gene: .
j_gene: TRBJ2-5
len: 14

CDR3nt: TGTGCCACCAGCAGGCCAGGACGGGCAGCTAACTATGGCTACACCTTC
CDR3aa: CATSRPGRAANYGYTF
v_gene: TRBV15
abundance: .
d_gene: .
j_gene: TRBJ1-2
len: 16

CDR3nt: TGTGCCAGCAGCAATTTCCAGGGGGCGCGAGAAGTGAACACTGAAGCTTTCTTT
CDR3aa: CASSNFQGAREVNTEAFF
v_gene: TRBV5-4
abundance: .
d_gene: TRBD1
j_gene: TRBJ1-1
len: 18

CDR3nt: TGTGCCACCAGCAGGGTTGTGGGGTCCTACGAGCAGTACTTC
CDR3aa: CATSRVVGSYEQYF
v_gene: TRBV15
abundance: .
d_gene: .
j_gene: TRBJ2-7
len: 14

CDR3nt: TGTGCCAGCAGCGAGGGGTCTGGGATGGGGAATCAGCCCCAGCATTTT
CDR3aa: CASSEGSGMGNQPQHF
v_gene: TRBV9
abundance: .
d_gene: .
j_gene: TRBJ1-5
len: 16

CDR3nt: TGTGCCAGCAGCCAAGAAACGCAGACCGATGAGCAGTTCTTC
CDR3aa: CASSQETQTDEQFF
v_gene: TRBV4-2
abundance: medium-sized
d_gene: .
j_gene: TRBJ2-1
len: 14

CDR3nt: TGCAGCGTTGTGGCAGGACCCTTCATGTACGAGCAGTACTTC
CDR3aa: CSVVAGPFMYEQYF
v_gene: TRBV29-1
abundance: .
d_gene: .
j_gene: TRBJ2-7
len: 14

CDR3nt: TGTGCTAGTGGTTTGACCCTTACAGGGGGCCGAACAGATACGCAGTATTTT
CDR3aa: CASGLTLTGGRTDTQYF
v_gene: TRBV12-5
abundance: .
d_gene: TRBD1
j_gene: TRBJ2-3
len: 17

CDR3nt: TGTGCCTGGAGATCAAGCGGGAGGGACACCGGGGAGCTGTTTTTT
CDR3aa: CAWRSSGRDTGELFF
v_gene: TRBV30
abundance: few
d_gene: TRBD2
j_gene: TRBJ2-2
len: 15

CDR3nt: TGTGCCAGCAGCTTACCAGGGTACTCACCCCTCCACTTT
CDR3aa: CASSLPGYSPLHF
v_gene: TRBV7-9
abundance: .
d_gene: .
j_gene: TRBJ1-6
len: 13